This entry features one T cell receptor beta chain sequence. The antigen it binds to is not known. The sample holds no much larger clone one base away, and base qualities are not on file. The sample is drawn from a study of cytomegalovirus exposure and HLA in healthy donors (dated 2017 in TCRdb). Context from the whole study: According to an earlier analysis of a few hundred of the donors, about 179 million T cells yielded over 100 million unique TCR beta sequences and 276 Gb of sequence data. An early release that covered roughly 600 HLA-typed donors contained approximately 320 gigabases of sequencing data and 85 million to 100 million unique TCR sequences. Of the roughly 400 genotyped donors, 75% to 85% were placed in the genetic ancestry cluster associated with self-reported Caucasian donors. The study aimed to test whether signatures of past pathogen exposure could be identified by cataloging public T cell receptors. The T cell repertoires of some 700 subjects were profiled by immunosequencing and related to cytomegalovirus serostatus. Besides the first cohort of under 700 subjects, a separate validation cohort made up of roughly 120 different subjects was used. High-throughput TCR immunosequencing, statistical association of individual TCRs with disease status, and machine learning were combined to predict cytomegalovirus infection status. A later analysis re-analyzed previously published TCR beta repertoires from 666 donors and added high-resolution HLA genotyping to study TCR occurrence patterns. In the later analysis, no new phenotypic data were used to find candidate immune exposures; instead, reliance was placed on TCR beta sequences and their occurrence across donors. An earlier analysis of 500 to 750 of the donors applied high-throughput TCR beta sequencing to assess whether each TCR beta V gene segment acted as functional or pseudogenic. Alongside the repertoire data, information on donor age, sex, ethnicity and CMV serostatus was compiled. A later genetic analysis used genome-wide SNP genotypes for about 65% of the roughly 670 donors, treating that subset as a discovery cohort. All discovery cohort repertoires had been generated on a single sequencing platform. Class I and class II HLA loci were covered by the typing at four-digit resolution. Typing coverage differed by locus: A, B, C, DRB1 and DQB1 were typed in roughly 629-630 donors, DQA1 in about 550, DPA1 in some 600, and DPB1 in about 450. Because of strong linkage in the cohort, roughly five DR-DQ haplotypes were treated as single units for association and clustering. Among over 350 genotyped donors of the cohort, an average of approximately 230,000 unique TCR beta nucleotide sequences were sequenced per donor, 15% to 20% of them non-productive.

The CDR3 numbers 12 residues from cysteine through phenylalanine. Kept here is only the CDR3 DNA, which spans 36 bases and is read in frame from base 1. The V and J ends are trimmed by 5 bases and 8 bases, leaving 9 bases between them. Sequences MDHEN (CDR1) and SYDVKM (CDR2) are obtained from the germline V gene. Library construction relied on the immunoSEQ multiplex PCR assay. For the multiplex PCR, a mixture combining 60 forward primers for TCR Vbeta segments and 13 reverse primers for TCR Jbeta segments was used. The CDR3 region of rearranged TCR beta genes was amplified from genomic DNA with a multiplex PCR assay. The Illumina HiSeq System was used to sequence the amplified TCR beta libraries as 87-base-pair reads. The study's processing was this. In a later analysis, approximately 74 million unique TCR beta chains were counted across the approximately 620 repertoires, and roughly 11 million of these chains were shared by at least two donors. Raw reads were error-corrected and collapsed into unique sequences by a nearest-neighbor algorithm in which closely related sequences were merged to remove PCR and sequencing errors. To assign V, D and J gene segments, CDR3 sequences were aligned to IMGT reference sequences. For a sequence to be retained, a match of at least six nucleotides to both a V gene segment and a J gene segment was required. Rearrangements were called productive when the CDR3 lacked stop codons and stayed in frame with V and J; all others were non-productive. CDR3 was defined according to IMGT convention as the region running from the second conserved V-encoded cysteine to the conserved J-encoded phenylalanine. The earlier analysis of some 580 of the donors excluded any sequence lacking an unambiguous match to a single V gene segment. An earlier analysis of several hundred of the donors called V segments functional above 56.7% productive rearrangements and segregating when the between-donor standard deviation exceeded 5%. A statistical classification framework was built for diagnosing cytomegalovirus status from the catalog of TCR beta chain sequences. In a later analysis, TCR nucleotide sequences were compared against IMGT/GENE-DB human TR gene sequences so that V and J genes could be assigned. The TCRdist pipeline was used in a later analysis to assign CDR3 sequences and most-parsimonious VDJ recombination scenarios. A later analysis defined each TCR beta chain by its CDR3 amino acid sequence plus V-gene family, and excluded reads lacking a unique V-gene family. A later analysis removed roughly 590 highly shared, low-generation-probability nucleotide sequences to deal with suspected cross-contamination and a sequencing artifact. In a later analysis, a clonal expansion index for each public chain was calculated from normalized within-repertoire ranks of inferred template counts. A later analysis computed generation probabilities with a VDJ recombination model fitted to out-of-frame rearrangements, and checked the results against IGoR. In a later analysis, hypergeometric tests were used to score TCR-TCR, TCR-HLA and TCR-CMV co-occurrence, with a repertoire-size bias correction applied to TCR pairs. False discovery rates were estimated in a later analysis by permuting HLA or CMV assignments 20 times. In a later analysis, co-occurring TCRs were grouped with DBSCAN, and TCRdist sequence similarity was added when clustering was performed within HLA-allele-positive subsets. Repertoires with fewer than 30,000 or more than 120,000 public chains, plus five repertoires with anomalous nucleotide sharing, were excluded from co-occurrence clustering. Not all clones reach the TCRdb copy of this immuneACCESS table, which keeps in-frame sequences only. Checked studies attribute under half of the gap to unresolved V genes and leave the rest unexplained. The DNA was the basis for D and trimming; V, J and clone size are from that table. The sample profile shows around 120,000 clones; about 85% of them were found once. About 1.8% of the sample lies in the top ten.

The cohort was made up of approximately 670 healthy bone marrow donors. At the time of sampling, every cohort member was nominally healthy, though immune exposures that went unrecorded were likely present. The donor was CMV seronegative and belonged to the group of 352 seronegative cohort members. A peripheral blood sample was provided by each donor, and peripheral blood mononuclear cells were used for TCR beta sequencing. Genomic DNA extraction from the blood cell samples was performed with the Qiagen DNeasy Blood Extraction Kit. The paper as a whole reports these results and caveats: A cluster of highly shared sequence variants was judged likely to be a technical artifact of the sequencing pipeline. Presence/absence analyses assumed roughly uniform sequencing depth across donors, an assumption that may not hold. In this cohort, only TCR beta chains were sequenced, and detectable features were limited by the absence of alpha or paired-chain data. V-gene and J-gene trimming of TCR beta chains was associated with a missense DCLRE1C variant in a later genetic analysis, and the association was replicated in an independent cohort. In a later analysis, the rate of TCR association differed among HLA loci, with DRB1 alleles having the most associated TCRs and HLA-C alleles having the fewest. When HLA alleles, especially DR and DQ, strongly co-occurred, attributing TCR associations to individual alleles was difficult. In a later genetic analysis, fewer N-insertions in productive TCRs were reported among donors in an Asian-associated ancestry cluster than the roughly 700-donor mean. In a later analysis, several top co-occurrence clusters were reported to appear linked to parvovirus B19, influenza, CMV and Epstein-Barr virus. A later analysis found that most CMV-associated TCR beta chains appeared HLA-restricted, with HLA associations seemingly driven largely by CMV exposure. While some public TCRs were present in many individuals, most TCR sequences turned up only very rarely across donors. Three of the identified cytomegalovirus-associated TCR beta chains were confirmed in vitro to be specific for cytomegalovirus antigens. The authors suggested that the approach could potentially be extended to other disease states and immunological phenotypes. HLA typing was unavailable for some donors at each locus, so association tests used only the typed subset. A further reported finding was that TCR beta sequences accurately predicted the HLA-A and HLA-B alleles for most subjects in the first cohort. Because the 87-base-pair reads could not distinguish some IMGT-functional V segments, including TRBV6-2 and TRBV6-3, those segments were excluded. Cytomegalovirus status was reported to be diagnosed by the classifier with high specificity and sensitivity in both the original and validation cohorts. In a later analysis, 15,000 to 20,000 TCR beta sequences were associated with specific HLA alleles at a false discovery rate of 0.05. A later analysis found that HLA-associated TCR beta chains were more clonally expanded and had lower generation probabilities than equally common non-associated chains. Because counts were too low, about 18 rarely observed V segments, including chromosome 9 orphons, were excluded from the earlier analysis of 587 of the donors. A total of about 180 TCR beta chains were listed by the study as associated with cytomegalovirus. The only immune exposure information available for the cohort was CMV serostatus. Linkage disequilibrium might explain the correlated functional status among segregating V segments, but an unknown experimental factor could not be excluded. Broadly in line with IMGT annotations, most TCR beta V segments showed up in productive rearrangements about 90% or about 30% of the time in an earlier analysis of 587 of the donors.

The V and J genes are TRBV28 and TRBJ1-4, with no D gene named confidently. Sequencing was done on a sample of PBMCs. The sequence was collected from a boy between 10 and 17 years old in good health and CMV-seronegative. This receptor has the CDR3 CASSLNTEKLFF. The sequenced DNA is TGTGCCAGCAGTCTTAACACGGAAAAACTGTTTTTT.